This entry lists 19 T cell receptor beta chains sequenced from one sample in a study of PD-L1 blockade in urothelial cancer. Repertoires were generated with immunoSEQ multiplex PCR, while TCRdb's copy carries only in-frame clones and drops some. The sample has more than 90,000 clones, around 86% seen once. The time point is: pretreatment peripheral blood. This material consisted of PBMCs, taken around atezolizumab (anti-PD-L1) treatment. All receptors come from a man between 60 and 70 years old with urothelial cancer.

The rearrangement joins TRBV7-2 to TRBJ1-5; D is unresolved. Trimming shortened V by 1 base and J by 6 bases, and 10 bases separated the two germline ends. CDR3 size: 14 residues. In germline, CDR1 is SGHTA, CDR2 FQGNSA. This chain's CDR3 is CASSLGVGGQPQHF. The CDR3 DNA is TGTGCCAGCAGCTTAGGGGTAGGAGGTCAGCCCCAGCATTTT.

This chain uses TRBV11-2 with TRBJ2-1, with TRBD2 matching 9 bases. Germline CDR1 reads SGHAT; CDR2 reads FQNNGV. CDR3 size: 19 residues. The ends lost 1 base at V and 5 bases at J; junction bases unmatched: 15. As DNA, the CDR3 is TGTGCCAGCAGCTTAGCGGGACTAGCCCCTCTTATCCTTGACAATGAGCAGTTCTTC. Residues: CASSLAGLAPLILDNEQFF.

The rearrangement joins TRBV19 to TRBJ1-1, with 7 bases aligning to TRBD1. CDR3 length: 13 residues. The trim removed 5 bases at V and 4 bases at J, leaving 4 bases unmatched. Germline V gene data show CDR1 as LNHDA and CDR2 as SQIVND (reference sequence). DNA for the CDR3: TGTGCCAGTAGTGAACAGGGGCTCACTGAAGCTTTCTTT. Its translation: CASSEQGLTEAFF.

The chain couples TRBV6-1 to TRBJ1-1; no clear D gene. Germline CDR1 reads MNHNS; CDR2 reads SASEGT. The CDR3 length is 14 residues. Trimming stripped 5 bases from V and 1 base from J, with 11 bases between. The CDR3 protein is CASSFSTGNTEAFF. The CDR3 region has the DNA TGTGCCAGCAGTTTTTCGACGGGGAACACTGAAGCTTTCTTT.

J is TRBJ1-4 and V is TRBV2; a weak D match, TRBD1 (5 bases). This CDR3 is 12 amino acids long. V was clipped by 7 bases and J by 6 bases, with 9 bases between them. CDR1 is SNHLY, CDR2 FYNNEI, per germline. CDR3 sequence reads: CASIGGDEKLFF. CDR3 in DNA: TGTGCCAGCATAGGAGGGGATGAAAAACTGTTTTTT. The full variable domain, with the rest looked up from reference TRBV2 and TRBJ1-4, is EPEVTQTPSHQVTQMGQEVILRCVPISNHLYFYWYRQILGQKVEFLVSFYNNEISEKSEIFDDQFSVERPDGSNFTLKIRSTKLEDSAMYFCASIGGDEKLFFGSGTQLSVL.

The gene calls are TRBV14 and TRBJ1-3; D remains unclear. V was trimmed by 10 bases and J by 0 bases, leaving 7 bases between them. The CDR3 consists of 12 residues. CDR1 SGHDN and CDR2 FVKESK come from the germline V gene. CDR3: CATGYSGNTIYF. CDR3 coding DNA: TGTGCCACGGGGTACTCTGGAAACACCATATATTTT.

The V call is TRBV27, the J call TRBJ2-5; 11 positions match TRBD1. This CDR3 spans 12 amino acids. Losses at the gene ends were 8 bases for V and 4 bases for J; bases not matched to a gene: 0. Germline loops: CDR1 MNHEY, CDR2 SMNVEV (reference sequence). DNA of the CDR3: TGTGCCAGCGGGACAGGGGGAGAGACCCAGTACTTC. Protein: CASGTGGETQYF.

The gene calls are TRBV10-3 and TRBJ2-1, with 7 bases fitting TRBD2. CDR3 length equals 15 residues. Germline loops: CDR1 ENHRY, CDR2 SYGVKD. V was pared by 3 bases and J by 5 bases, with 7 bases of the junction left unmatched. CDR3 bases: TGTGCCATCAGTGATTCCCGCGGGAGCAACAATGAGCAGTTCTTC. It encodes CAISDSRGSNNEQFF.

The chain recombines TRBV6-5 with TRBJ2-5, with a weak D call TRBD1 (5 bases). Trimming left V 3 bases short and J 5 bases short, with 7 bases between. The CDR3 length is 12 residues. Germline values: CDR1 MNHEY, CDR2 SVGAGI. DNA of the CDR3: TGTGCCAGCAGTTATCAGGGTGAGACCCAGTACTTC. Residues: CASSYQGETQYF.

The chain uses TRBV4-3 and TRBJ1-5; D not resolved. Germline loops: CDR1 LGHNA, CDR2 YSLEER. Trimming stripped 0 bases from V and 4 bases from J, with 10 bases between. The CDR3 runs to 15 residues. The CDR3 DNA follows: TGCGCCAGCAGCCAAGACTCGACACCGAATCAGCCCCAGCATTTT. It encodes CASSQDSTPNQPQHF.

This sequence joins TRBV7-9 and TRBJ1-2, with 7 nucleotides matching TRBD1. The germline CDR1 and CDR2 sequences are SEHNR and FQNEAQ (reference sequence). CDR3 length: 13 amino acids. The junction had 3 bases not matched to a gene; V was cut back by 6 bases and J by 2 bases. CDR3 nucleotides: TGTGCCAGCAGTCCCAGGGGGAACTATGGCTACACCTTC. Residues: CASSPRGNYGYTF.

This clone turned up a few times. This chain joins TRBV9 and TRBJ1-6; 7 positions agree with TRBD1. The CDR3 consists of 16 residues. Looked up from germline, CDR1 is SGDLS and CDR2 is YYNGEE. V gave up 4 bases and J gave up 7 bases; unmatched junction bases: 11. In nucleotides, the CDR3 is TGTGCCAGCAGCCCCAGGGGGGACCAAGGCAATTCACCCCTCCACTTT. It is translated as CASSPRGDQGNSPLHF.

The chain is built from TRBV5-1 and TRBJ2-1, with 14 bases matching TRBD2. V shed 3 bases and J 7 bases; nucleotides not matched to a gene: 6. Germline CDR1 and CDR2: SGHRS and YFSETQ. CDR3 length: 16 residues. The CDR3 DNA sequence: TGCGCCAGCAGCTCGGGACTAGCGGGGGTGTGGAATGAGCAGTTCTTC. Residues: CASSSGLAGVWNEQFF.

CDR3 region: CASSFTVYNEQFF. The CDR3 DNA reads as TGTGCCAGCAGTTTCACTGTCTACAATGAGCAGTTCTTC. J is TRBJ2-1 and V is TRBV28; D uncertain. This CDR3 region has 13 residues. Germline V lookup: CDR1 MDHEN, CDR2 SYDVKM. Between the trimmed V and J ends, which lost 3 bases and 3 bases, there was a span of 6 bases.

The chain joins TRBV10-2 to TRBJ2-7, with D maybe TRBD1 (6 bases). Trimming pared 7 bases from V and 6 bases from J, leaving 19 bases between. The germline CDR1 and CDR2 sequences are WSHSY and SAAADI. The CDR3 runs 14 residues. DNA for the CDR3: TGCGCCAGCATGCCATCAGGGGTTCCGTTCGAGCAGTACTTC. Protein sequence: CASMPSGVPFEQYF.

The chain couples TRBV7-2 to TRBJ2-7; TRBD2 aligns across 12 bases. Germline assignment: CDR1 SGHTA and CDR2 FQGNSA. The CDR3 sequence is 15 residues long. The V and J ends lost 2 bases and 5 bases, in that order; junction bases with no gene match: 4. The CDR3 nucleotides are TGTGCCAGCAGCTTAAGACTAGCGGGAGTCCACGAGCAGTACTTC. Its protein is CASSLRLAGVHEQYF.

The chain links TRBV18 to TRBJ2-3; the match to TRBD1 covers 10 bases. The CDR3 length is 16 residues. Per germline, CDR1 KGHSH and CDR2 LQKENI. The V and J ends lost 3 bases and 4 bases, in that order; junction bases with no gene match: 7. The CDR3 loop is CASSPVDRGGADTQYF. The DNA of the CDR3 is TGTGCCAGCTCACCGGTGGACAGGGGGGGAGCAGATACGCAGTATTTT.

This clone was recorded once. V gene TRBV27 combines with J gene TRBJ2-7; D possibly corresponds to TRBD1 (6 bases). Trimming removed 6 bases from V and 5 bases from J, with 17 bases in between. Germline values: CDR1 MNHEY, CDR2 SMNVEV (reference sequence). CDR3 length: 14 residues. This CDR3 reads CASSPSGTNNEQYF. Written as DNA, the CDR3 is TGTGCCAGCAGCCCCTCGGGGACAAACAACGAGCAGTACTTC.

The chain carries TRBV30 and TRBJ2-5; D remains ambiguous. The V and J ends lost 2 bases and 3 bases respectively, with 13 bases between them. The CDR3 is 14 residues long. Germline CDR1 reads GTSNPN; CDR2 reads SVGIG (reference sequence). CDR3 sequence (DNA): TGTGCCTGGAGTTCGGCATCAACTAAAGAGACCCAGTACTTC. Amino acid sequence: CAWSSASTKETQYF.